This T cell receptor (beta chain) was found in a study of blood T cell repertoires in COVID-19. Study at large: The samples span acute and convalescent COVID-19 from the United States, Italy and Spain. Sources were T cells, B-cell-depleted T cells, or PBMCs; the material itself was cDNA or gDNA.

V was pared by 6 bases and J by 1 base, with 0 bases of the junction left unmatched. This CDR3 comprises 14 residues. Germline CDR1 reads SNHLY; CDR2 reads FYNNEI. Original processing notes: Reference gene primer amplification in the assay estimated nucleated cell counts. Here immunoSEQ multiplex PCR was the method, and the copy in TCRdb shows in-frame clones only, minus some. V and J calls and clone size are those listed in that table; D and trimming were worked out from the DNA. The table has 100,000 or so clones, roughly 85% seen once; the top ten hold around 4.1%. The clonotype originates from a man aged 50 to 60 with acute or convalescent COVID-19. The V call is TRBV2, the J call TRBJ2-2, with 9 bases that match TRBD1. What was sequenced was peripheral blood. DNA of the CDR3: TGTGCCAGCAGGGACAGGGGGAACACCGGGGAGCTGTTTTTT. It translates to CASRDRGNTGELFF.